Detailed here is one T cell receptor beta chain. Its antigen is unknown. V lost 5 bases and J lost 0; bases outside the gene matches: 11. Germline lookup yields CDR1 SGHVS and CDR2 FQNEAQ. The CDR3 covers 18 residues. CD45RO negativity and positive selection for CCR7 defined naive CD8 cells, a population that excluded terminally differentiated effector memory CD45RA+ cells. This sample was taken from a study of shared clonotypes between healthy human individuals. Study-level findings and limits: Clonotypes that were shared across a handful of donors made up 4.5% to 5% of naive CD4 clonotypes. Clonotypes not shared had lower generation probabilities than those common to all four donors.

Some clones are missing from TCRdb's copy, which holds only in-frame ones; the method was immunoSEQ multiplex PCR. The sample shows some 1,900,000 clones, approximately 94% of them seen only once. Sequencing was carried out using naive CD8+ T cells sorted from blood. This chain uses TRBV7-8 with TRBJ1-3; 9 bases are shared with TRBD1. The clonotype originates from a man aged 18 to 30 in good health. In DNA, the CDR3 is TGTGCCAGCAGCCCCTCGGGACAGGGCCTATACTCTGGAAACACCATATATTTT. Its translation: CASSPSGQGLYSGNTIYF.